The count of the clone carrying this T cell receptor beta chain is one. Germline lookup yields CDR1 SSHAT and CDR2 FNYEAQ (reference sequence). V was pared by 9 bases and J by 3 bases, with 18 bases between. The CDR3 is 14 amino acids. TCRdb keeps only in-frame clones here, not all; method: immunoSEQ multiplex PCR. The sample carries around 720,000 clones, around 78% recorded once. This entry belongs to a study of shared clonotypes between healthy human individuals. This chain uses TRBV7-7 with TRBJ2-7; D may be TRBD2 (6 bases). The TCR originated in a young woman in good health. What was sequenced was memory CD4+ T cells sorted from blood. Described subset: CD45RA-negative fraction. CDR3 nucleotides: TGTGCCAGATATGTCGGGGGAGATCGCTACGAGCAGTACTTC. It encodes CARYVGGDRYEQYF.